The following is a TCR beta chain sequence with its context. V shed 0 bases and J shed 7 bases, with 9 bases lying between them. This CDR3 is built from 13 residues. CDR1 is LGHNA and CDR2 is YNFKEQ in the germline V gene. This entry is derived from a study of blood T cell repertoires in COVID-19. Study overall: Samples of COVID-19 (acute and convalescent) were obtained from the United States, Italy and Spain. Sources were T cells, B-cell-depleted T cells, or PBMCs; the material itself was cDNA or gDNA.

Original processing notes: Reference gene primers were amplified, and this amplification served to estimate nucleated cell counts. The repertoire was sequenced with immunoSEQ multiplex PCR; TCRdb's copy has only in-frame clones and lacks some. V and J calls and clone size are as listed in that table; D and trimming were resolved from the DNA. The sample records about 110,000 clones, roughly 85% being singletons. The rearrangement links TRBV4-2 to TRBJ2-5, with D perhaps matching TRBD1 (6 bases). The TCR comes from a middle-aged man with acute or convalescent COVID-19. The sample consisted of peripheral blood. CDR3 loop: CASSQELGATQYF. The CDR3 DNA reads TGTGCCAGCAGCCAAGAATTGGGGGCGACCCAGTACTTC.